What follows describes a single T cell receptor beta chain. Antigen unknown. The CDR3 has 13 amino acids. Germline-derived CDR1 and CDR2 are LGHDT and YNNKEL (reference sequence). The V end lost 3 bases, the J end lost 4 bases, and 9 bases lay between the germline ends. The data are from a study of metastatic and nonmetastatic thyroid tumors. Whole-study context: For malignant and benign thyroid patients, tumor or nodule tissue and blood were the sources whose repertoires were compared.

Among the patients, none had received any treatment before thyroid surgery. Study processing details: CDR3 was compared across clinicopathological groups, and the resulting differences were used to build a distant-metastasis classifier for papillary thyroid cancer. TCRdb re-called clones from the PCR reads using MiXCR. The V and J calls come from TCRdb's annotation, not from the publication. This sample has approximately 29,000 clones, with over 15% found just once. Study-level points and caveats: Significantly greater TCR beta diversity was reportedly found in malignant thyroid tumors than in benign nodules (in blood and tumor).

The chain carries TRBV3-1 and TRBJ1-2; D remains unclear. The TCR originated in a female donor with papillary thyroid cancer or a benign thyroid nodule (not recorded which). Some clones in this sample may be carry-over from other donors' samples. Sequenced input: blood. The CDR3 protein is CASSQTRPYGYTF. The CDR3 nucleotides are TGTGCCAGCAGCCAGACCAGACCCTATGGCTACACCTTC.